Listed below are T cell receptor beta chains from one sample, sequenced in a study of T cell responses to AZD1222 COVID-19 vaccine. The method was immunoSEQ multiplex PCR; TCRdb's version includes in-frame clones alone and lacks a portion of them. This sample carries 150,000 to 200,000 clones, approximately 90% of them seen once, and the ten largest clones take about 3.5%. This material consisted of peripheral blood, taken 28 days after the second AZD1222 dose. Receptor source: an adult who received the AZD1222 COVID-19 vaccine. Both conserved end residues are part of each CDR3. D genes are given only for firm matches. Clone size is given for some rows only: seen once, a few or many times, or a class if the clone is expanded.

abundance,v_gene,len,j_gene,d_gene,CDR3aa,CDR3nt
-,TRBV11-3,13,TRBJ2-7,-,CASSLVRGSEQYF,TGTGCCAGCAGCTTAGTTCGCGGGTCCGAGCAGTACTTC
-,TRBV4-2,16,TRBJ1-1,TRBD1,CASSEPRDRGHTEAFF,TGTGCCAGCAGCGAGCCTCGGGACAGGGGGCACACTGAAGCTTTCTTT
-,TRBV5-1,16,TRBJ2-3,TRBD2,CASSLEASGSADTQYF,TGCGCCAGCAGCTTGGAGGCTAGCGGGAGCGCAGATACGCAGTATTTT
-,TRBV5-1,11,TRBJ1-5,-,CASSSGLLGFF,TGCGCCAGCAGCTCAGGACTCCTCGGATTTTTT
-,TRBV7-2,14,TRBJ1-2,TRBD1,CASSFDRGSYGYTF,TGTGCCAGCAGCTTCGACAGGGGATCCTATGGCTACACCTTC
few,TRBV19,11,TRBJ2-7,-,CASNRVHEQYF,TGTGCCAGTAACAGGGTCCACGAGCAGTACTTC
-,TRBV7-9,12,TRBJ1-1,-,CASGRGDTEAFF,TGTGCCAGCGGCCGGGGGGACACTGAAGCTTTCTTT
-,TRBV7-3,13,TRBJ2-3,-,CASSPVSTDTQYF,TGTGCCAGCAGCCCAGTTAGCACAGATACGCAGTATTTT
-,TRBV18,13,TRBJ2-7,-,CASSPGPGVEQYF,TGTGCCAGCTCGCCGGGGCCCGGGGTCGAGCAGTACTTC
-,TRBV9,12,TRBJ1-2,-,CASSVGSGGYTF,TGTGCCAGCAGCGTAGGTAGCGGCGGCTACACCTTC
-,TRBV9,16,TRBJ2-1,TRBD1,CASSPRQGITYNEQFF,TGTGCCAGCAGCCCCCGACAGGGGATCACCTACAATGAGCAGTTCTTC
-,TRBV6-1,13,TRBJ1-2,-,CASSDRGRYGYTF,TGTGCCAGCAGTGACAGGGGCCGCTATGGCTACACCTTC
once,TRBV28,14,TRBJ2-2,-,CASGPVGNTGELFF,TGTGCCAGCGGTCCGGTTGGGAACACCGGGGAGCTGTTTTTT
-,TRBV5-1,14,TRBJ2-5,-,CASSSGVQGGTQYF,TGCGCCAGCAGCTCGGGGGTCCAGGGCGGGACCCAGTACTTC
-,TRBV3-1/TRBV3-2,14,TRBJ2-5,TRBD1,CASSPRQGQETQYF,TGTGCCAGCAGCCCCCGACAGGGGCAAGAGACCCAGTACTTC
-,TRBV10-3,12,TRBJ1-1,-,CAISESGNEAFF,TGTGCCATCAGTGAATCCGGGAATGAAGCTTTCTTT
-,TRBV24-1,17,TRBJ2-5,TRBD2,CATSAIDWREGLETQYF,TGTGCCACCAGTGCGATAGACTGGCGGGAGGGCCTAGAGACCCAGTACTTC
-,TRBV2,14,TRBJ2-1,TRBD2,CASREGLAGGRQFF,TGTGCCAGCCGGGAGGGACTAGCGGGAGGGCGGCAGTTCTTC
-,TRBV11-2,16,TRBJ2-1,TRBD2,CASRGMTSGRLDEQFF,TGTGCCAGCAGGGGAATGACTAGCGGGAGGCTCGATGAGCAGTTCTTC
few,TRBV27,16,TRBJ2-7,TRBD1,CASSPNPGTGSYEQYF,TGTGCCAGCAGTCCGAACCCCGGGACAGGGTCCTACGAGCAGTACTTC
-,TRBV7-8,14,TRBJ2-2,-,CASSSRRGSGELFF,TGTGCCAGCAGCTCCAGGCGTGGGTCCGGGGAGCTGTTTTTT
-,TRBV5-4,16,TRBJ2-1,-,CASSPRTEFSYNEQFF,TGTGCCAGCAGCCCCAGAACAGAATTCTCCTACAATGAGCAGTTCTTC
-,TRBV7-2,15,TRBJ1-2,TRBD1,CASSLAWTGGYGYTF,TGTGCCAGCAGCTTAGCCTGGACAGGGGGCTATGGCTACACCTTC
-,TRBV18,12,TRBJ2-3,-,CASSPLADTQYF,TGTGCCAGCTCACCACTAGCAGATACGCAGTATTTT
-,TRBV7-2,16,TRBJ1-6,-,CASSQDSLLHNSPLHF,TGTGCCAGCAGCCAGGACAGCCTGCTCCATAATTCACCCCTCCACTTT
-,TRBV9,15,TRBJ2-3,-,CASSVGGGSTDTQYF,TGTGCCAGCAGCGTCGGAGGGGGGTCCACAGATACGCAGTATTTT
-,TRBV5-1,18,TRBJ1-6,TRBD1,CASSDRVSESTYNSPLHF,TGCGCCAGCTCCGACAGGGTATCTGAGAGCACCTATAATTCACCCCTCCACTTT
-,TRBV12-3/TRBV12-4,11,TRBJ2-1,-,CASKAYNEQFF,TGTGCCAGCAAGGCCTACAATGAGCAGTTCTTC
-,TRBV28,13,TRBJ2-7,-,CASSLPGRYEQYF,TGTGCCAGCAGTTTACCAGGGAGGTACGAGCAGTACTTC
-,TRBV5-1,14,TRBJ2-2,TRBD2,CASSLAGVAGELFF,TGCGCCAGCAGCTTAGCGGGAGTCGCCGGGGAGCTGTTTTTT
-,TRBV9,15,TRBJ1-5,-,CASSVGASSNQPQHF,TGTGCCAGCAGCGTGGGGGCCTCCAGCAATCAGCCCCAGCATTTT
-,TRBV28,13,TRBJ1-1,-,CASSLYGRTEAFF,TGTGCCAGCAGCCTGTATGGAAGAACAGAAGCTTTCTTT
-,TRBV28,13,TRBJ1-2,-,CASGSGANYGYTF,TGTGCCAGCGGATCAGGGGCCAACTATGGCTACACCTTC
-,TRBV5-1,15,TRBJ2-7,TRBD1,CASSIEGASNSEQYF,TGCGCCAGCAGCATCGAGGGGGCCTCTAACTCCGAGCAGTACTTC
-,TRBV28,16,TRBJ2-5,TRBD2,CASSLLAGKIVETQYF,TGTGCCAGCAGTTTACTAGCGGGAAAAATAGTGGAGACCCAGTACTTC
once,TRBV3-1/TRBV3-2,17,TRBJ1-4,-,CASSRPTGRATNEKLFF,TGTGCCAGCAGCCGCCCGACTGGAAGGGCCACTAATGAAAAACTGTTTTTT
-,TRBV6-4,17,TRBJ2-5,TRBD2,CASSRRRERGSRETQYF,TGTGCCAGCAGTAGGCGCCGGGAGCGGGGGTCCAGGGAGACCCAGTACTTC
-,TRBV28,12,TRBJ1-2,TRBD1,CASTLGQKGYTF,TGTGCCAGCACCCTGGGACAGAAAGGCTACACCTTC
-,TRBV30,14,TRBJ2-6,-,CAWTGRTGANVLTF,TGTGCCTGGACAGGGCGCACTGGGGCCAACGTCCTGACTTTC
few,TRBV30,15,TRBJ2-1,-,CAWPKTGSSYNEQFF,TGTGCCTGGCCTAAAACAGGTAGCTCCTACAATGAGCAGTTCTTC
-,TRBV18,13,TRBJ1-5,-,CASSGQINQPQHF,TGTGCCAGCTCAGGGCAGATCAATCAGCCCCAGCATTTT
-,TRBV5-5,14,TRBJ1-4,-,CASSLTGRGEKLFF,TGTGCCAGCAGCCTAACAGGGAGGGGTGAAAAACTGTTTTTT
-,TRBV21-1,17,TRBJ1-4,-,CASSSRGGLGTNEKLFF,TGTGCCAGCAGCTCCCGAGGGGGTTTAGGCACTAATGAAAAACTGTTTTTT
-,TRBV28,15,TRBJ2-1,-,CASRQTRTAYNEQFF,TGTGCCAGCAGACAAACCAGGACAGCCTACAATGAGCAGTTCTTC
-,TRBV9,16,TRBJ2-1,TRBD2,CASSVGTSGTYNEQFF,TGTGCCAGCAGCGTCGGGACTAGCGGGACTTACAATGAGCAGTTCTTC
-,TRBV29-1,14,TRBJ2-3,-,CSVARATGTDTQYF,TGCAGCGTTGCCCGGGCGACAGGCACAGATACGCAGTATTTT
-,TRBV2,11,TRBJ1-4,-,CGVRTNEKLFF,TGTGGGGTTCGGACTAATGAAAAACTGTTTTTT
-,TRBV12-5,14,TRBJ2-7,TRBD2,CASGFGREQSEQYF,TGTGCTAGTGGTTTTGGGCGGGAGCAGAGCGAGCAGTACTTC
-,TRBV7-8,16,TRBJ1-5,TRBD1,CASSTQAGGSNQPQHF,TGTGCCAGCAGCACTCAAGCAGGGGGAAGCAATCAGCCCCAGCATTTT
-,TRBV5-1,13,TRBJ2-1,-,CASRVEPYNEQFF,TGCGCCAGCAGAGTGGAGCCCTACAATGAGCAGTTCTTC
-,TRBV18,18,TRBJ2-4,-,CASSLRDDAPLAKNIQYF,TGTGCCAGCTCCCTCAGGGACGACGCTCCTCTAGCCAAAAACATTCAGTACTTC
-,TRBV28,15,TRBJ1-2,-,CASSSLWSRSSGYTF,TGTGCCAGCAGTTCCCTCTGGTCCCGTTCGAGTGGCTACACCTTC
-,TRBV9,15,TRBJ1-1,TRBD1,CASSVGGQGAHEAFF,TGTGCCAGCAGCGTAGGGGGGCAGGGGGCCCATGAAGCTTTCTTT
few,TRBV11-2,18,TRBJ2-2,-,CASSLGRSAASDTGELFF,TGTGCCAGCAGCTTAGGGAGGTCGGCGGCCTCAGATACCGGGGAGCTGTTTTTT